The clone carrying this T cell receptor (beta chain) was counted many times. The antigen remains undetermined. TCRdb redid the calling of the 5' RACE reads with MiXCR, one entry per CDR3 protein. The table records tens of thousands of distinct CDR3 sequences, under 6.5% of them present only once. This record belongs to a study of spatial heterogeneity in lung cancer. Broader study findings: In tumors, expanded intratumoral alpha and beta TCR counts tracked mutation counts.

Germline V gene data show CDR1 as LNHDA and CDR2 as SQIVND (reference sequence). The ends were cut back, 7 bases at V and 4 bases at J, with 20 bases in the middle. The CDR3 covers 16 residues. Time point reported: sample taken at primary tumor resection. The donors were 65 to 85 patients with non-small cell lung cancer that was early-stage and untreated. This sequence was found in a male donor with early-stage non-small cell lung cancer. The V call is TRBV19, the J call TRBJ2-1; tentatively, D is TRBD2 (7 bases). The source was lung tumor tissue, collected at surgery. CDR3: CASTPMGGGLYNEQFF. CDR3 nucleotides: TGTGCCAGTACCCCTATGGGGGGGGGCCTATACAATGAGCAGTTCTTC.